One and the same sample provided the 11 T cell receptor beta chains below, sequenced in a study of blood T cell repertoires in COVID-19. Generated by immunoSEQ multiplex PCR, the TCRdb table keeps only in-frame clones and is missing some. The data hold around 310,000 clones, with approximately 89% observed a single time. Material: PBMCs or T cells enriched from blood (not recorded which). These receptor sequences come from a woman in her thirties who had recovered from COVID-19.

This chain joins TRBV19 and TRBJ2-3; possibly TRBD1 for D (5 bases). V was pared by 4 bases and J by 1 base, with 12 bases between. The germline V gene has CDR1 LNHDA and CDR2 SQIVND (reference sequence). The CDR3 loop spans 15 amino acids. CDR3 in DNA: TGTGCCAGTAGTACTACAGGTTCCCGCACAGATACGCAGTATTTT. It encodes CASSTTGSRTDTQYF.

The chain uses TRBV5-1 and TRBJ1-6, with D uncertain. Germline V gene data show CDR1 as SGHRS and CDR2 as YFSETQ. The CDR3 is 15 residues long. Trimming shortened V by 2 bases and J by 3 bases, and 9 bases separated the two germline ends. CDR3 amino acids: CASSLFSDYNSPLHF. In nucleotides, the CDR3 is TGCGCCAGCAGCTTATTCAGTGACTATAATTCACCCCTCCACTTT.

This chain joins TRBV15 and TRBJ2-7; 11 bases agree with TRBD2. The V and J ends lost 6 bases and 4 bases, in that order; junction bases with no gene match: 11. Per the germline V gene, CDR1 is LNHNV and CDR2 is YYDKDF (reference sequence). This CDR3 contains 16 residues. CDR3 residues: CATSPRAGTSGYEQYF. Here the CDR3 DNA reads TGTGCCACCAGTCCTCGAGCCGGGACTAGCGGATACGAGCAGTACTTC. Full variable domain (rest looked up from reference TRBV15 and TRBJ2-7): DAMVIQNPRYQVTQFGKPVTLSCSQTLNHNVMYWYQQKSSQAPKLLFHYYDKDFNNEADTPDNFQSRRPNTSFCFLDIRSPGLGDTAMYLCATSPRAGTSGYEQYFGPGTRLTVT.

The chain couples TRBV12-3 or TRBV12-4 to TRBJ1-1, with D possibly TRBD1 on 5 matching bases. The germline V and J ends were trimmed by 3 bases and 7 bases, with 6 bases remaining between them. The CDR3 runs to 11 residues. The CDR3, as DNA: TGTGCCAGCAGTTTGGGACTTGAAGCTTTCTTT. Translation gives CASSLGLEAFF.

The chain has TRBV15 and TRBJ1-2, with TRBD1 identical over 11 bases. This CDR3 is 16 amino acids long. CDR1 is LNHNV and CDR2 is YYDKDF in the germline V gene (reference sequence). V lost 4 bases and J lost 5; bases outside the gene matches: 9. The CDR3 region is CATSIDRDRGGYGYTF. In nucleotides, the CDR3 is TGTGCCACCAGCATTGACCGGGACAGGGGGGGGTATGGCTACACCTTC.

This chain joins TRBV2 and TRBJ1-5, with unresolved D. The CDR3 length is 13 residues. CDR1 SNHLY and CDR2 FYNNEI come from the germline V gene. Trimming took 5 bases from V and 11 from J, leaving 16 bases between them. The CDR3 DNA reads as TGTGCCAGCAGTCGTAAGAGTGAAACGGCCCAGCATTTT. Protein sequence: CASSRKSETAQHF.

This chain connects TRBV7-3 to TRBJ2-7, with D maybe TRBD2 (6 bases). The germline V and J ends were trimmed by 5 bases and 4 bases, with 12 bases remaining between them. CDR3 length equals 13 residues. CDR1 SGHTA and CDR2 FQGTGA come from the germline V gene. The CDR3 coding sequence is TGTGCCAGCAGCCCAGGTGGGGGGTACGAGCAGTACTTC. Translating gives CASSPGGGYEQYF.

Note on this clone: A read error may produce the germline difference seen at one junction end. The J gene is TRBJ2-7, the V gene TRBV7-7, with 11 bases identical to TRBD2. The V gene's germline CDR1 is SSHAT and CDR2 FNYEAQ (reference sequence). CDR3 length: 14 amino acids. The CDR3 DNA reads TGTGCTAGCAGCCCCGGGACTAGCGGCTACGAGCAGTACTTC. It encodes CASSPGTSGYEQYF. The full variable domain, rest sourced from reference TRBV7-7 and TRBJ2-7, is GAGVSQSPRYKVTKRGQDVTLRCDPISSHATLYWYQQALGQGPEFLTYFNYEAQPDKSGLPSDRFSAERPEGSISTLTIQRTEQRDSAMYRCASSPGTSGYEQYFGPGTRLTVT.

This clone was counted a single time. The rearrangement links TRBV30 to TRBJ1-1, with 8 positions matching TRBD1. CDR3 length: 15 amino acids. In germline, CDR1 is GTSNPN, CDR2 SVGIG (reference sequence). J gave up 4 bases and V 5 bases, and 12 bases lay outside the gene matches. This chain's CDR3 is CAWDRGKTGPTEAFF. In nucleotides, the CDR3 is TGTGCCTGGGACAGGGGAAAGACAGGACCCACTGAAGCTTTCTTT.

This chain links TRBV6-5 with TRBJ1-2; D gene uncertain. V dropped 6 bases and J dropped 6 bases, with 11 bases sitting between them. The germline CDR1 and CDR2 sequences are MNHEY and SVGAGI. The length of the CDR3 is 12 residues. The CDR3 here is CASSPYSDGYTF. As DNA, the CDR3 is TGTGCCAGCAGCCCATACTCGGATGGCTACACCTTC.

J is TRBJ2-3 and V is TRBV21-1; the table's D call of TRBD1 was not tested on the DNA. TRBV21-1 is termed a pseudogene. CDR3 size: 18 residues. The CDR3 is CASSKCRSGLVSTDTQYF. In nucleotides, the CDR3 is TGTGCCAGCAGCAAATGTAGATCAGGGTTGGTCAGCACAGATACGCAGTATTTT.